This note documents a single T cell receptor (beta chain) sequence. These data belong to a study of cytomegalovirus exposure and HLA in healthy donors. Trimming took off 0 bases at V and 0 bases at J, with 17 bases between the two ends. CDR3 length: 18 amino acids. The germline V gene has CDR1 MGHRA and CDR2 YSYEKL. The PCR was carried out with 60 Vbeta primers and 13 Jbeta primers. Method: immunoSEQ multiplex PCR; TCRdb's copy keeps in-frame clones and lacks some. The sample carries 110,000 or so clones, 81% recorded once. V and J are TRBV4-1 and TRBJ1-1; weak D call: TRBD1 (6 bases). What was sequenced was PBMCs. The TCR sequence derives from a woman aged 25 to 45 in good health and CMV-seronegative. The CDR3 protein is CASSQDIYYGTMNTEAFF. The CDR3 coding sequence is TGCGCCAGCAGCCAAGATATATACTACGGGACAATGAACACTGAAGCTTTCTTT.